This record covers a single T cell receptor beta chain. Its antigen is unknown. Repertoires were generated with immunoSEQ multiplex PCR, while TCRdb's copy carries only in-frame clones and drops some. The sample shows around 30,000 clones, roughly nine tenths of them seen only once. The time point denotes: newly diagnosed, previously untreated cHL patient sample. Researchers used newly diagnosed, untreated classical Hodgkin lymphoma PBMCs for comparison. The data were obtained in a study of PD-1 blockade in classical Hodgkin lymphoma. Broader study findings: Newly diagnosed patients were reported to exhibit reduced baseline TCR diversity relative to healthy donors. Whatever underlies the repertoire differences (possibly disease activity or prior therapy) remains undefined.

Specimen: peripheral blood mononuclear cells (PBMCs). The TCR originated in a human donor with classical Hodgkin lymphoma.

CDR3 DNA: TGTGCCAGCAGCTCCAGTTTAGCGTTGTACGAGCAGTACTTC. It codes for CASSSSLALYEQYF. V and J are TRBV5-4 and TRBJ2-7; possibly TRBD2 for D (5 bases). Trimming cost V 3 bases and J 4 bases, with 14 bases left between them. The CDR3 runs 14 residues. Germline V gene sequence: CDR1 SGHNT, CDR2 YYREEE (reference sequence).